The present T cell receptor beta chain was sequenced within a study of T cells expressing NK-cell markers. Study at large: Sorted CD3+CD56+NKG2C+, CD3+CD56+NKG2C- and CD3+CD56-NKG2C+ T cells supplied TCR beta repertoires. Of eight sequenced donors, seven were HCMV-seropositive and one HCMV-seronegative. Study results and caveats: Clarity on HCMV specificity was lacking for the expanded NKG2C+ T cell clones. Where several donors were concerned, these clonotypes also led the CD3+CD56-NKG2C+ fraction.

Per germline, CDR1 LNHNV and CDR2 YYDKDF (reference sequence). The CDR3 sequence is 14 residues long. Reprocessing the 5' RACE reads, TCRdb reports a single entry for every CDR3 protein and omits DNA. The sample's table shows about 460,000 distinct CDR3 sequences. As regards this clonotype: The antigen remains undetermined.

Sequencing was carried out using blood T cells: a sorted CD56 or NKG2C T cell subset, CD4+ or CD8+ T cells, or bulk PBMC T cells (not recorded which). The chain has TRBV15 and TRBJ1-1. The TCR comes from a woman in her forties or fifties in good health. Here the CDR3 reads CATQAEFMNTEAFF.